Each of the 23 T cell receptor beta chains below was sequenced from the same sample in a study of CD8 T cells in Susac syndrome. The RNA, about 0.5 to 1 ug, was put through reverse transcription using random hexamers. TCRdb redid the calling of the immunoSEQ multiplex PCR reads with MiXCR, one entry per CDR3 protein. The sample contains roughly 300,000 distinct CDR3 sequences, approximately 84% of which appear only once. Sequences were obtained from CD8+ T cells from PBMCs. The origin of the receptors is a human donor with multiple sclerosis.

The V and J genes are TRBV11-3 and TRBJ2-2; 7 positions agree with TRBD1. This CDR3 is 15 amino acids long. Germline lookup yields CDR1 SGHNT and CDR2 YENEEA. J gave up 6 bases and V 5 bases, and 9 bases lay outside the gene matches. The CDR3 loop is CASSLRQGLAGELFF. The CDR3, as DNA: TGTGCCAGCAGCCTCAGACAGGGTCTCGCCGGGGAGCTGTTTTTT. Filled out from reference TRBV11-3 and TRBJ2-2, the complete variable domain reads EAGVVQSPRYKIIEKKQPVAFWCNPISGHNTLYWYLQNLGQGPELLIRYENEEAVDDSQLPKDRFSAERLKGVDSTLKIQPAELGDSAVYLCASSLRQGLAGELFFGEGSRLTVL.

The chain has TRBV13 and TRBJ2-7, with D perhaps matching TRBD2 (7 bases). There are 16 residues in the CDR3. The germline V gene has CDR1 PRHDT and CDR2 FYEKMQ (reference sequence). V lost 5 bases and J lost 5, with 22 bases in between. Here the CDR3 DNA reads TGTGCCAGCAGCCTCACGGGGGCGGGAGCTGGCGACGAGCAGTACTTC. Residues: CASSLTGAGAGDEQYF.

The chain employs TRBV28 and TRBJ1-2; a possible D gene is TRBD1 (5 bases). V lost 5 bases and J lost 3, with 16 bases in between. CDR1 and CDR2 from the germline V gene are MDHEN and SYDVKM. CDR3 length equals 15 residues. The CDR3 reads CASSPEGIFYYGYTF. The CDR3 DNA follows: TGTGCCAGCAGTCCTGAGGGGATTTTTTACTATGGCTACACCTTC.

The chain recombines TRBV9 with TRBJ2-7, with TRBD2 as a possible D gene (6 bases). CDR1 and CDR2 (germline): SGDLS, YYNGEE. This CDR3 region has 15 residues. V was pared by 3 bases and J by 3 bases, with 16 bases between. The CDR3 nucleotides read TGTGCCAGCAGCGGCCACCACACGGGGGACTACGAGCAGTACTTC. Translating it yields CASSGHHTGDYEQYF. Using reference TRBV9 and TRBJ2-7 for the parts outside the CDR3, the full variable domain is DSGVTQTPKHLITATGQRVTLRCSPRSGDLSVYWYQQSLDQGLQFLIQYYNGEERAKGNILERFSAQQFPDLHSELNLSSLELGDSALYFCASSGHHTGDYEQYFGPGTRLTVT.

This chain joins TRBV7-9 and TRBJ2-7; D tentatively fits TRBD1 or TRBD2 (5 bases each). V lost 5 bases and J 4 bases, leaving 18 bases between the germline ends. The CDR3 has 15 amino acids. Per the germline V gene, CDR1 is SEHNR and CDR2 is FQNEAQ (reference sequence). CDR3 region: CASSPEEGLHYEQYF. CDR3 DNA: TGTGCCAGCAGCCCCGAAGAGGGGCTTCATTACGAGCAGTACTTC.

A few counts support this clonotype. The CDR3 DNA reads as TGTGCCAGCAGTGAAGAGGCTGGGGCGCGATCCTACGAGCAGTACTTC. Translated: CASSEEAGARSYEQYF. This chain joins TRBV2 and TRBJ2-7, with D perhaps matching TRBD1 (5 bases). The V gene's germline CDR1 is SNHLY and CDR2 FYNNEI. The CDR3 is 16 residues long. Trimming cost V 1 base and J 1 base, with 14 bases left between them.

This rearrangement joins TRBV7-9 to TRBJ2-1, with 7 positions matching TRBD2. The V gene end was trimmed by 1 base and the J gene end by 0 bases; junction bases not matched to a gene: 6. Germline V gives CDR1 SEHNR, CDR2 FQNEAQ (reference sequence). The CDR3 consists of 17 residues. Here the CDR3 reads CASSLVGGRGSYNEQFF. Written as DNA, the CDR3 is TGTGCCAGCAGCTTAGTGGGTGGGAGGGGCTCCTACAATGAGCAGTTCTTC.

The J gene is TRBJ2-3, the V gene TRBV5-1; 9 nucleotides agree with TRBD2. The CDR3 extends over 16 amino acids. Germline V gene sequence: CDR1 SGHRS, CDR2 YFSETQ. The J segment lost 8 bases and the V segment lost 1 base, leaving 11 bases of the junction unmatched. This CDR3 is CASSLWSSGNMSTQYF. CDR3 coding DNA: TGCGCCAGCAGCTTGTGGTCTAGCGGGAACATGTCTACGCAGTATTTT.

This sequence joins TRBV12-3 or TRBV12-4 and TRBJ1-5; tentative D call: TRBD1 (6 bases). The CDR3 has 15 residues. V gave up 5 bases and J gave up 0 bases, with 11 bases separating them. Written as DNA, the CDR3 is TGTGCCAGCAGTCCTACAGGGTTTAGCAATCAGCCCCAGCATTTT. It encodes CASSPTGFSNQPQHF.

CDR3 amino acids: CASSEDAGMLLTFF. The CDR3 DNA follows: TGTGCCAGCAGCGAAGATGCGGGAATGCTTTTAACTTTCTTT. V and J are TRBV9 and TRBJ1-1; D is ambiguous. V was clipped by 3 bases and J by 12 bases, with 21 bases between them. CDR3 length: 14 amino acids. CDR1 and CDR2 (germline): SGDLS, YYNGEE.

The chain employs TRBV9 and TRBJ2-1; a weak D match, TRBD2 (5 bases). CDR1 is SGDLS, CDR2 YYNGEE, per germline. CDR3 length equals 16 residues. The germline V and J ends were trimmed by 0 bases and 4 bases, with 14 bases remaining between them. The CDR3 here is CASSVAAGLPYNEQFF. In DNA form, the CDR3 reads TGTGCCAGCAGCGTAGCCGCGGGTCTCCCTTACAATGAGCAGTTCTTC.

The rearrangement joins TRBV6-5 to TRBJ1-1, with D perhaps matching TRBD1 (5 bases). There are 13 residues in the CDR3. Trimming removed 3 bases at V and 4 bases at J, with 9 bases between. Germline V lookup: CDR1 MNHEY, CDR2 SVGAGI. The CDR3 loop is CASSYGRGTEAFF. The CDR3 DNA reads TGTGCCAGCAGTTATGGAAGGGGCACTGAAGCTTTCTTT.

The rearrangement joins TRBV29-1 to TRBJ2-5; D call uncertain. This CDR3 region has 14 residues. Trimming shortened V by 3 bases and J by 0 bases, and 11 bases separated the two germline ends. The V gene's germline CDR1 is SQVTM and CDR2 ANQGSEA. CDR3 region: CSVEVREYQETQYF. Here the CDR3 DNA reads TGCAGCGTTGAGGTCCGCGAGTACCAAGAGACCCAGTACTTC.

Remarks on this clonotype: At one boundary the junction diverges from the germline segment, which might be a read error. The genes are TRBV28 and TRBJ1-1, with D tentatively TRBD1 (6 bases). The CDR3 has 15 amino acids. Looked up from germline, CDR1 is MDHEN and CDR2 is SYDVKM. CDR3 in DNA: TGTGCCAGCAGTTCGTCACAGGGTATGAACACTGAGGCTTTCTTT. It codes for CASSSSQGMNTEAFF.

The chain's CDR3 is CASNQKGTEETQYF. CDR3 in DNA: TGTGCCAGCAATCAGAAAGGGACAGAAGAGACCCAGTACTTC. The chain links TRBV28 to TRBJ2-5; the match to TRBD1 covers 7 bases. J lost 3 bases, V lost 7 bases, and 8 bases had no gene match. Germline V lookup: CDR1 MDHEN, CDR2 SYDVKM. The CDR3 spans 14 residues.

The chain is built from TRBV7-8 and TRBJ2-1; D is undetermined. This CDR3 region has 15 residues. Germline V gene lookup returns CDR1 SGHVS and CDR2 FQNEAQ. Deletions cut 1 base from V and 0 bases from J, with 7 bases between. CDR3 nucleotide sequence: TGTGCCAGCAGCTTAGGAACCAACTCCTACAATGAGCAGTTCTTC. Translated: CASSLGTNSYNEQFF.

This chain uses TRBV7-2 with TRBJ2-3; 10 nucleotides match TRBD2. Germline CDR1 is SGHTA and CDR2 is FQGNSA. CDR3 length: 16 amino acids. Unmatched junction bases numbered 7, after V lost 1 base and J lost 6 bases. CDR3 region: CASSLDRLAGADTQYF. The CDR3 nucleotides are TGTGCCAGCAGCTTAGATAGGCTAGCGGGAGCGGATACGCAGTATTTT. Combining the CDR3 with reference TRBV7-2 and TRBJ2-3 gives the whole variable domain GAGVSQSPSNKVTEKGKDVELRCDPISGHTALYWYRQSLGQGLEFLIYFQGNSAPDKSGLPSDRFSAERTGGSVSTLTIQRTQQEDSAVYLCASSLDRLAGADTQYFGPGTRLTVL.

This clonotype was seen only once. CDR3: CASSFTGANYGYTF. CDR3 in DNA: TGTGCCAGCAGCTTTACAGGGGCTAACTATGGCTACACCTTC. V usage is TRBV16 and J usage is TRBJ1-2; 7 nucleotides agree with TRBD1. This CDR3 contains 14 residues. V shed 5 bases and J 0 bases; nucleotides not matched to a gene: 3. Looked up from germline, CDR1 is KGHSY and CDR2 is FQNENV.

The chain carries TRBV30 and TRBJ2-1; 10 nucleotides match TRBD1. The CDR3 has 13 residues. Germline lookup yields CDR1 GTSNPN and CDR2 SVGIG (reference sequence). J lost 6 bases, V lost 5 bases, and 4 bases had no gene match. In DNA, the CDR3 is TGTGCCTGGGACAGGGGGCTTAGCAATGAGCAGTTCTTC. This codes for CAWDRGLSNEQFF.

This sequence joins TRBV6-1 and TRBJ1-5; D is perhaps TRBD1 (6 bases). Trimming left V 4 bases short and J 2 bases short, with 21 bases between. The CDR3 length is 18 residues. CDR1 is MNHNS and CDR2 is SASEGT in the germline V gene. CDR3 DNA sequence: TGTGCCAGCAGTGGCCCGACAGGTTTGGGTCGGGGCAATCAGCCCCAGCATTTT. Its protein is CASSGPTGLGRGNQPQHF.

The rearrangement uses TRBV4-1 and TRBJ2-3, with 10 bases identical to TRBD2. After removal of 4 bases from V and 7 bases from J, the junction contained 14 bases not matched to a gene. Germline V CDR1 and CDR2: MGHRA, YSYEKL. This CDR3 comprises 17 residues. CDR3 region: CASSRRLRLAGEHTQYF. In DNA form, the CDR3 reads TGCGCCAGCAGCCGCCGACTTAGGCTAGCGGGGGAACATACGCAGTATTTT.

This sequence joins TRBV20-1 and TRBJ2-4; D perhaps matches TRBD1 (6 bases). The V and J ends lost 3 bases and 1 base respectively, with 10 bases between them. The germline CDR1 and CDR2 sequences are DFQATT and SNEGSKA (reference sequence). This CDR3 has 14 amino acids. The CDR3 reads CSARRGMAKNIQYF. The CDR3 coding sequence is TGCAGTGCTAGGAGGGGGATGGCCAAAAACATTCAGTACTTC.

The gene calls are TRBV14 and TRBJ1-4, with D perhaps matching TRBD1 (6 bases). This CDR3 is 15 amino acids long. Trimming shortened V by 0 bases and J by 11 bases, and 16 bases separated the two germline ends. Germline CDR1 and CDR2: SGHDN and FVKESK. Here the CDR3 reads CASSQDQEGHEKLFF. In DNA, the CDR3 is TGTGCCAGCAGCCAAGATCAAGAGGGACACGAGAAACTGTTTTTT.